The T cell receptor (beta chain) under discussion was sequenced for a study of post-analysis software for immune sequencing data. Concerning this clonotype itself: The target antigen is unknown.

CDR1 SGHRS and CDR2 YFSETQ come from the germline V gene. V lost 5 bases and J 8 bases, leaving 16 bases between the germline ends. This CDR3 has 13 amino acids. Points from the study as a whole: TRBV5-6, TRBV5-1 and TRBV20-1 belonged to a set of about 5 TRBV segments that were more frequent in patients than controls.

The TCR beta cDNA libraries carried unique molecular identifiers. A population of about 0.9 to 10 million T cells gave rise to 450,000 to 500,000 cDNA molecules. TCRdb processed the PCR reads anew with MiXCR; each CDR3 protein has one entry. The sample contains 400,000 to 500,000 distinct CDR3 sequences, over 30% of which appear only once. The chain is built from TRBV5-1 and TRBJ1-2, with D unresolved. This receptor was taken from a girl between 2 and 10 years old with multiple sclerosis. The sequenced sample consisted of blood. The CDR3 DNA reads TGCGCCAGCAGTCCGGACCAAACGAAGGGCTACACCTTC. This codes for CASSPDQTKGYTF.